The 5 T cell receptor beta chains presented below share a single source sample, sequenced in a study of graft-versus-host responses after intestinal transplantation. The protocol was immunoSEQ multiplex PCR, while the TCRdb copy is restricted to in-frame clones and leaves out a portion. The sample records 90,000 to 150,000 clones, 85% to 95% being singletons. No cognate antigen is known for these TCRs. The sample was unstimulated CD8+ T cells sorted from spleen or lymph node cells, taken before intestinal transplant. All receptors come from a human donor who received an intestinal transplant.

In its sample, this clone was seen a few times. V and J are TRBV28 and TRBJ2-6; 9 positions match TRBD1. J gave up 2 bases and V 2 bases, and 7 bases lay outside the gene matches. The CDR3 has 18 amino acids. Germline CDR1 is MDHEN and CDR2 is SYDVKM. CDR3: CASSLGAGQGTGANVLTF. In DNA form, the CDR3 reads TGTGCCAGCAGTTTAGGGGCGGGACAGGGTACTGGGGCCAACGTCCTGACTTTC.

This rearrangement joins TRBV4-1 to TRBJ1-1; the D gene is possibly TRBD1 (6 bases). The CDR3 runs to 15 residues. Germline CDR1 and CDR2: MGHRA and YSYEKL. Deletions cut 2 bases from V and 0 bases from J, with 10 bases between. CDR3 loop: CASSQLRTVNTEAFF. CDR3 bases: TGCGCCAGCAGCCAATTAAGGACAGTGAACACTGAAGCTTTCTTT.

The chain uses TRBV28 and TRBJ2-1, with D perhaps matching TRBD1 or TRBD2 (7 bases each). The CDR3 is made up of 21 amino acids. Trimming took off 4 bases at V and 0 bases at J, with 28 bases between the two ends. Germline CDR1 and CDR2: MDHEN and SYDVKM. The CDR3 sequence: CASSSRGDSEGWLSSYNEQFF. The CDR3 nucleotides are TGTGCCAGCAGTTCCCGGGGGGACAGCGAAGGATGGCTAAGCTCCTACAATGAGCAGTTCTTC.

The rearrangement joins TRBV9 to TRBJ2-1, with D possibly matching TRBD2 (6 bases). With 0 bases removed from V and 8 bases from J, the gap between germline ends came to 12 bases. Germline CDR1 SGDLS, CDR2 YYNGEE. The CDR3 is 14 residues long. CDR3 sequence: CASSVEGTPDEQFF. The CDR3 nucleotides read TGTGCCAGCAGCGTAGAGGGGACTCCCGATGAGCAGTTCTTC.

The chain couples TRBV9 to TRBJ1-5; weak D call: TRBD1 (6 bases). Trimming cost V 5 bases and J 3 bases, with 12 bases left between them. There are 14 residues in the CDR3. In germline, CDR1 is SGDLS, CDR2 YYNGEE. CDR3 nucleotide sequence: TGTGCCAGCAGTGATGGACAGAACAATCAGCCCCAGCATTTT. Translation: CASSDGQNNQPQHF.